The rows below give T cell receptor beta chains drawn from one sample of a study of OX40 agonist ivuxolimab in advanced cancers. Using immunoSEQ multiplex PCR, the repertoire was profiled, and TCRdb retains in-frame clones only, with some absent. The data hold 80,000 or so clones, with roughly 87% observed a single time. Sequences were derived from CD4+ or CD8+ T cells sorted from blood, sampled in a trial of the OX40 agonist ivuxolimab. The receptor set was obtained from an adult with an advanced solid tumor such as melanoma, head and neck, liver or kidney cancer. The CDR3 runs from the conserved cysteine through the conserved F or W. The D gene is left open where the match is weak. The size entry is marked missing in some rows and otherwise reads once, few, many or a size class.

D gene	V gene	J gene	clone size	CDR3 protein	CDR3 DNA
.	TRBV10-3	TRBJ2-7	.	CAIGGETYEQYF	TGTGCCATCGGGGGCGAGACCTACGAGCAGTACTTC
TRBD1	TRBV6-6	TRBJ2-5	once	CASSRDRQETQYF	TGTGCCAGCAGTAGGGACAGGCAAGAGACCCAGTACTTC
.	TRBV29-1	TRBJ1-1	.	CSAVLTDGNTEAFF	TGCAGCGCTGTATTAACGGACGGTAACACTGAAGCTTTCTTT
.	TRBV6-1	TRBJ2-1	.	CASSFQGWNEQFF	TGTGCCAGCAGTTTTCAGGGGTGGAATGAGCAGTTCTTC
TRBD2	TRBV5-1	TRBJ2-7	.	CASSLETSGRSSSYEQYF	TGCGCCAGCAGCTTGGAGACTAGCGGGAGGTCAAGTTCCTACGAGCAGTACTTC
.	TRBV14	TRBJ1-1	.	CASSPGSKAFF	TGTGCCAGCAGCCCAGGTTCGAAGGCTTTCTTT
.	TRBV28	TRBJ2-7	.	CASSLLGPIAYEQYF	TGTGCCAGCAGTTTGCTAGGACCTATTGCCTACGAGCAGTACTTC
TRBD2	TRBV5-6	TRBJ2-1	.	CASSRTSGSSYNEQFF	TGTGCCAGCAGCCGGACTAGCGGGAGCTCCTACAATGAGCAGTTCTTC
.	TRBV20-1	TRBJ1-2	.	CSASTGPYTF	TGCAGTGCTAGCACAGGGCCCTACACCTTC
.	TRBV6-5	TRBJ1-6	.	CASSFVRSPLHF	TGTGCCAGCAGTTTCGTCAGGTCACCCCTCCACTTT
.	TRBV18	TRBJ1-5	once	CASSPRKGRGSNQPQHF	TGTGCCAGCTCACCACGTAAGGGGCGCGGGAGCAATCAGCCCCAGCATTTT
.	TRBV4-2	TRBJ2-3	.	CASSQRVGGTDTQYF	TGTGCCAGCAGCCAACGGGTAGGGGGCACAGATACGCAGTATTTT
TRBD2	TRBV18	TRBJ2-7	.	CASSPGLEKGEQYF	TGTGCCAGCTCCCCGGGACTAGAGAAGGGCGAGCAGTACTTC
TRBD2	TRBV5-1	TRBJ2-3	.	CASSLSGASGRSDTQYF	TGCGCCAGCAGCTTGTCAGGGGCTAGCGGGAGGTCAGATACGCAGTATTTT
TRBD1	TRBV7-9	TRBJ2-5	.	CASSRTGKETQYF	TGTGCCAGCAGCCGGACAGGGAAAGAGACCCAGTACTTC
TRBD1	TRBV15	TRBJ2-7	.	CASRDRASYEQYF	TGTGCTTCGAGGGACAGGGCTTCCTACGAGCAGTACTTC
.	TRBV28	TRBJ2-1	.	CASSVTVNEQFF	TGTGCCAGCAGTGTAACAGTGAATGAGCAGTTCTTC
.	TRBV9	TRBJ2-7	.	CASSATPGLANEQYF	TGTGCCAGCAGCGCGACCCCTGGACTTGCCAACGAGCAGTACTTC
TRBD1	TRBV10-3	TRBJ1-2	.	CAISVTGTEYGYTF	TGTGCCATCAGTGTAACCGGGACAGAGTATGGCTACACCTTC
TRBD2	TRBV6-4	TRBJ2-1	.	CASKGLAGSDEQFF	TGTGCCAGCAAGGGACTAGCGGGGTCGGATGAGCAGTTCTTC
TRBD2	TRBV28	TRBJ2-3	.	CASSFGTRGTDTQYF	TGTGCCAGCAGTTTCGGGACTAGGGGCACAGATACGCAGTATTTT
.	TRBV28	TRBJ2-7	.	CASSPSGLNYEQYF	TGTGCCAGCAGTCCCTCGGGGCTAAACTACGAGCAGTACTTC
TRBD2	TRBV5-5	TRBJ2-1	.	CASSLAASGGAKEQFF	TGTGCCAGCAGCTTGGCCGCTAGCGGGGGGGCCAAAGAGCAGTTCTTC
.	TRBV5-1	TRBJ2-6	.	CASSQIIGISGANVLTF	TGCGCCAGCAGCCAAATAATAGGTATCTCTGGGGCCAACGTCCTGACTTTC
.	TRBV19	TRBJ2-5	.	CASSILGTGLETQYF	TGTGCCAGTAGTATTTTGGGGACTGGGTTGGAGACCCAGTACTTC
TRBD1	TRBV25-1	TRBJ1-2	once	CASSVLLDRDLHYGYTF	TGTGCCAGCAGTGTTTTACTTGACAGGGATCTACACTATGGCTACACCTTC
.	TRBV28	TRBJ1-3	few	CASSVPLGATIYF	TGTGCCAGCAGCGTACCCCTGGGAGCCACCATATATTTT
.	TRBV2	TRBJ2-1	.	CASSTSGNEQFF	TGTGCCAGCAGTACTAGTGGGAATGAGCAGTTCTTC
TRBD1	TRBV28	TRBJ1-2	.	CASSPGGGDYGYTF	TGTGCCAGCAGCCCAGGGGGAGGCGACTATGGCTACACCTTC
TRBD1	TRBV29-1	TRBJ2-2	.	CSVTGTVTGELFF	TGCAGCGTTACCGGGACAGTCACCGGGGAGCTGTTTTTT
.	TRBV7-2	TRBJ1-6	once	CASSYPGRDSPLHF	TGTGCCAGCAGCTACCCCGGCAGGGATTCACCCCTCCACTTT
.	TRBV18	TRBJ2-3	.	CASSISTDTQYF	TGTGCCAGCTCAATTAGCACAGATACGCAGTATTTT
.	TRBV6-5	TRBJ2-1	.	CASTRGIWGNEQFF	TGTGCCAGCACAAGAGGGATCTGGGGCAATGAGCAGTTCTTC
.	TRBV4-3	TRBJ2-3	once	CASSLQAGTDTQYF	TGCGCCAGCAGCCTTCAAGCGGGCACAGATACGCAGTATTTT
.	TRBV18	TRBJ2-3	.	CASPTAAGTDTQYF	TGTGCCAGCCCAACAGCGGCGGGCACAGATACGCAGTATTTT
.	TRBV4-3	TRBJ1-5	.	CASSQEEGRGNQPQHF	TGCGCCAGCAGCCAAGAGGAGGGGAGGGGCAATCAGCCCCAGCATTTT
.	TRBV28	TRBJ2-3	.	CASWGQTDTQYF	TGTGCCAGCTGGGGCCAGACAGATACGCAGTATTTT
.	TRBV6-5	TRBJ2-5	.	CASSYQGFQTQYF	TGTGCCAGCAGTTACCAGGGGTTTCAGACCCAGTACTTC
TRBD1	TRBV6-4	TRBJ1-1	few	CASSQEGTGRTEAFF	TGTGCCAGCAGCCAGGAGGGGACAGGTCGGACTGAAGCTTTCTTT
TRBD2	TRBV10-1	TRBJ2-3	.	CASSDYGTTTYTQYF	TGCGCCAGCAGTGACTACGGGACTACTACTTATACGCAGTATTTT
.	TRBV28	TRBJ2-7	.	CASGVGYEQYF	TGTGCCAGCGGAGTGGGGTACGAGCAGTACTTC
TRBD2	TRBV5-1	TRBJ2-1	.	CASSFRLAGTNEQFF	TGCGCCAGCAGCTTCAGACTAGCGGGCACAAATGAGCAGTTCTTC
.	TRBV21-1	TRBJ1-3	.	CASSFSDRGGNTIYF	TGTGCCAGCAGCTTCTCCGACAGGGGAGGAAACACCATATATTTT
.	TRBV28	TRBJ1-2	medium-sized	CASSSPYIGYTF	TGTGCCAGCAGTTCCCCGTACATTGGCTACACCTTC
.	TRBV5-1	TRBJ2-1	.	CASSLEPGDFYNEQFF	TGCGCCAGCAGCTTGGAACCAGGGGACTTCTACAATGAGCAGTTCTTC
.	TRBV10-2	TRBJ2-3	.	CASTAYPLRGYTDTQYF	TGCGCCAGCACCGCCTACCCTTTGAGGGGTTACACAGATACGCAGTATTTT
.	TRBV7-9	TRBJ2-7	.	CASSLLPGREEQYF	TGTGCCAGCAGCTTATTGCCTGGTCGAGAAGAGCAGTACTTC
TRBD1	TRBV4-1	TRBJ1-2	.	CASSSPTAAGTGVGYGYTF	TGCGCCAGCAGCTCTCCGACCGCCGCAGGGACAGGGGTTGGCTATGGCTACACCTTC
.	TRBV10-3	TRBJ2-7	.	CAISVAESYEQYF	TGTGCCATCAGTGTAGCAGAGTCTTACGAGCAGTACTTC
TRBD2	TRBV5-6	TRBJ2-3	once	CASSSSGGDTQYF	TGTGCCAGCAGCTCCTCCGGGGGGGATACGCAGTATTTT
TRBD1	TRBV7-2	TRBJ2-7	.	CASSPSGTGSYEQYF	TGTGCCAGCAGCCCTTCCGGGACAGGTTCCTACGAGCAGTACTTC
TRBD1	TRBV5-5	TRBJ2-5	.	CASSKGAPGETQYF	TGTGCCAGCAGCAAGGGGGCCCCAGGGGAGACCCAGTACTTC
.	TRBV7-9	TRBJ2-3	.	CASSLRPAGTDTQYF	TGTGCCAGCAGCTTGCGGCCCGCGGGTACAGATACGCAGTATTTT
TRBD2	TRBV14	TRBJ2-3	.	CASSQIGLAGGVADTQYF	TGTGCCAGCAGCCAAATCGGACTAGCGGGGGGTGTCGCAGATACGCAGTATTTT